This T cell receptor (beta chain) was retrieved from a study of tumor-infiltrating lymphocytes in primary liver carcinoma. Study at large: Enrolled patients were male and female, aged 30 to 69 years. Samples gave roughly 3.5 to 7.5 million productive TCRbeta reads, similar across tissue types.

This clonotype was counted once. This CDR3 is missing its conserved last phenylalanine or tryptophan, likely due to a read error. Germline CDR1 and CDR2: MNHNY and SVGAGI (reference sequence). This CDR3 region has 15 residues. With 10 bases clipped from V and 4 bases from J, the junction kept 13 bases outside the gene matches. The researchers produced TCR beta cDNA from around 500 ng total RNA with a constant-region primer. What produced the TCR beta libraries was three nested multiplex PCR rounds using slightly modified ARM-PCR. In the first two PCR rounds, TRBV1-TRBV30 forward primers were paired with a C-beta reverse primer, and each round lasted roughly 9 cycles. TCRdb independently ran MiXCR on the multiplex PCR reads; one entry per CDR3 protein. The table shows roughly 120,000 distinct CDR3 sequences, with approximately 71% occurring only once. Unsorted bulk tissue (about 18-30 mg) underwent RNA and DNA co-extraction.

The rearrangement joins TRBV6-6 to TRBJ2-3; 8 bases agree with TRBD2. Sequenced material: tumor-adjacent normal liver tissue. The receptor was derived from an older woman with primary liver carcinoma and hepatitis B virus infection. The CDR3 coding sequence is TGTGCCAACAGACACAAAGCGGGAGCAGCAGATACGCAGTATTAT. Translating it yields CANRHKAGAADTQYY.